The sequence of this TCR beta chain was determined in a study of T cell responses to AZD1222 COVID-19 vaccine. The protocol was immunoSEQ multiplex PCR, while the TCRdb copy is restricted to in-frame clones and leaves out a portion. The sample lists about 100,000 clones, around 87% seen once, with 4% to 4.5% in the top ten. CDR3 size: 14 residues. Germline CDR1 SEHNR, CDR2 FQNEAQ (reference sequence). V dropped 6 bases and J dropped 7; count of bases not matched to a gene: 5. This clone was recorded once. The sequencing used peripheral blood, collected on day 0 of MenACWY control vaccination. The receptor was isolated from an adult in good health. The chain couples TRBV7-9 to TRBJ1-4; 10 bases align to TRBD1. The DNA for the CDR3 is TGTGCCAGCAGATCTCGGACAGGGGGTGAAAAACTGTTTTTT. This sequence encodes CASRSRTGGEKLFF.